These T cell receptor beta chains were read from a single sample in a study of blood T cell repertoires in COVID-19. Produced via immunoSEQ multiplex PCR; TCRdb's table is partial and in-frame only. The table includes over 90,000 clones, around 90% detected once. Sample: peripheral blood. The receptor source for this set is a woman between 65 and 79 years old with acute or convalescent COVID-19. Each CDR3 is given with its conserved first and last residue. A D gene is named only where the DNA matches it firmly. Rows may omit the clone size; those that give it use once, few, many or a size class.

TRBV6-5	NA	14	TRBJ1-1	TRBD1	CASSHGQAITEAFF	TGTGCCAGCAGTCACGGACAGGCGATCACTGAAGCTTTCTTT
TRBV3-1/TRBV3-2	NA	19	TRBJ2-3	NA	CASSPRTWYGALGTDTQYF	TGTGCCAGCAGTCCAAGAACATGGTATGGGGCACTTGGCACAGATACGCAGTATTTT
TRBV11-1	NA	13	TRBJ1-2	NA	CASSPLGTYGYTF	TGTGCCAGCAGCCCATTAGGGACATACGGCTACACCTTC
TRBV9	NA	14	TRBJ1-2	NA	CASRGTTGISGYTF	TGTGCCAGCAGGGGAACTACAGGGATCTCTGGCTACACCTTC
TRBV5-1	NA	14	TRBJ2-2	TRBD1	CASSLQGGSGELFF	TGCGCCAGCAGCTTACAGGGGGGTTCCGGGGAGCTGTTTTTT
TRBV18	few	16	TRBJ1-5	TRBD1	CASSTSGGISNQPQHF	TGTGCCAGCTCAACATCAGGGGGTATTAGCAATCAGCCCCAGCATTTT
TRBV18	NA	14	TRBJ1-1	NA	CASSLTTGNTEAFF	TGTGCCAGCTCACTGACCACAGGAAACACTGAAGCTTTCTTT
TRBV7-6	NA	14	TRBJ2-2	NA	CASSIPQGSGELFF	TGTGCCAGCAGCATCCCACAGGGTTCCGGGGAGCTGTTTTTT
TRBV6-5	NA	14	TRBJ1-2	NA	CASSYTYDRFGYTF	TGTGCCAGCAGTTATACCTACGACAGATTTGGCTACACCTTC
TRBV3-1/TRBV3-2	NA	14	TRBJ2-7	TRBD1	CASSAGTARYEQYF	TGTGCCAGCAGCGCCGGGACAGCTCGCTACGAGCAGTACTTC